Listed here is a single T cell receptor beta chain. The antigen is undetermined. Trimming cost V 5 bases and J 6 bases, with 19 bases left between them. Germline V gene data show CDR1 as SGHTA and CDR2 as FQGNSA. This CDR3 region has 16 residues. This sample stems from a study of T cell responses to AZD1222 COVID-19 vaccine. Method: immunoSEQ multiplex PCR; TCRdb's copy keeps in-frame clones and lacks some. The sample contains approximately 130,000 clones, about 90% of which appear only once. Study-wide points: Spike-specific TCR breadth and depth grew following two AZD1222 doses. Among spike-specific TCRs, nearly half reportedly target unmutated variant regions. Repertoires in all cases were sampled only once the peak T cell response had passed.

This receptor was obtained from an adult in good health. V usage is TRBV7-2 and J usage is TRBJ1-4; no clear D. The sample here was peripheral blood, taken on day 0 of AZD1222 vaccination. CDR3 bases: TGTGCCAGCAGCCCCGCCGGATTTTTGGCCTATGAAAAACTGTTTTTT. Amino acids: CASSPAGFLAYEKLFF.